This passage covers 9 T cell receptor beta chains from one sample sequenced in a study of T cells expressing NK-cell markers. Reanalyzing the 5' RACE reads, TCRdb keeps one entry per CDR3 protein, without DNA. The listing records 350,000 to 450,000 distinct CDR3 sequences. The sample was blood T cells: a sorted CD56 or NKG2C T cell subset, CD4+ or CD8+ T cells, or bulk PBMC T cells (not recorded which). Source of these receptors: a man aged 18 to 69 in good health.

J is TRBJ2-5 and V is TRBV7-2; lacking DNA, the TRBD2 call made by TCRdb goes unchecked. The CDR3 consists of 16 residues. Germline V gene data show CDR1 as SGHTA and CDR2 as FQGNSA. The chain's CDR3 is CASSLVSGGASKTQYF.

The chain carries TRBV18 and TRBJ2-3; the D gene TCRdb calls, TRBD1, cannot be checked with no DNA. From germline, CDR1 is KGHSH and CDR2 LQKENI. The CDR3 extends over 16 amino acids. The CDR3 here is CASSMTGGTSTDTQYF.

The rearrangement links TRBV27 to TRBJ2-3; TCRdb lists TRBD1, though no DNA is available to test this call. CDR1 and CDR2 from the germline V gene are MNHEY and SMNVEV (reference sequence). This CDR3 has 16 amino acids. This CDR3 is CASTPGSGGNTDTQYF.

The chain carries TRBV12-3 or TRBV12-4 and TRBJ2-5; TCRdb's assignment of TRBD2 cannot be checked, as there is no DNA. This CDR3 region has 14 residues. CDR3: CASSLRTSEKTQYF.

The chain combines TRBV5-6 with TRBJ2-7; the TCRdb D gene call, TRBD1, has no DNA to confirm it. Per the germline V gene, CDR1 is SGHDT and CDR2 is YYEEEE. This CDR3 comprises 17 residues. The CDR3 region is CASSQLRQGIVPGEQYF.

The chain employs TRBV6-1 and TRBJ2-1; the D call from TCRdb, TRBD2, cannot be confirmed without DNA. Looked up from germline, CDR1 is MNHNS and CDR2 is SASEGT. The CDR3 has 16 amino acids. CDR3 residues: CASKFKGESSYNEQFF.

The chain has TRBV18 and TRBJ2-5; TCRdb outputs TRBD1, but without DNA this stays unchecked. CDR1 is KGHSH and CDR2 is LQKENI in the germline V gene. The CDR3 has 16 residues. The CDR3 sequence is CASSARTGDGQETQYF.

This chain connects TRBV6-1 to TRBJ2-7; the D call from TCRdb, TRBD1, cannot be confirmed without DNA. The CDR3 sequence is 15 residues long. Germline V gene data show CDR1 as MNHNS and CDR2 as SASEGT. CDR3 protein: CASSPRTGGGDEQYF.

The chain joins TRBV12-3 or TRBV12-4 to TRBJ1-5. The CDR3 is made up of 17 amino acids. The CDR3 sequence is CATLDNQPVGSNQPQHF.